This record covers a single TCR beta chain. Its antigen is still unknown. The entry originates in a study of graft-versus-host responses after intestinal transplantation. CDR1 is SGHTA, CDR2 FQGNSA, per germline. The CDR3 is 15 amino acids. The J segment lost 5 bases and the V segment lost 6 bases, leaving 9 bases of the junction unmatched. TCRdb's table, derived via immunoSEQ multiplex PCR, lists solely in-frame clones and lacks some. The data contain around 64,000 clones, roughly 93% of them singletons. V gene TRBV7-2 combines with J gene TRBJ2-2, with TRBD2 matching over 7 bases. The origin of this receptor is a human donor who was the organ donor for an intestinal transplant. Sample: unstimulated CD4+ T cells sorted from spleen or lymph node cells, taken before transplant. CDR3 sequence: CASRQAGLGTGELFF. CDR3 DNA: TGTGCCAGCAGACAAGCGGGACTTGGGACCGGGGAGCTGTTTTTT.